One sample yielded the 27 T cell receptor beta chains listed below, sequenced in a study of blood T cell repertoires in COVID-19. The repertoire was sequenced with immunoSEQ multiplex PCR; TCRdb's copy has only in-frame clones and lacks some. The sample carries 200,000 to 250,000 clones, roughly 90% recorded once. Sequencing was done on a sample of peripheral blood. These receptors all stem from a woman aged 55-75 years with acute or convalescent COVID-19.

This chain uses TRBV5-6 with TRBJ2-3; 8 positions match TRBD1. CDR1 SGHDT and CDR2 YYEEEE come from the germline V gene. V was clipped by 3 bases and J by 5 bases; unmatched bases: 2. This CDR3 has 13 residues. The CDR3 sequence is CASSWGTGDTQYF. The CDR3 DNA follows: TGTGCCAGCAGCTGGGGGACAGGAGATACGCAGTATTTT.

As for this clone: Other DNA sequences of this sample code for an identical CDR3. The chain combines TRBV6-5 with TRBJ1-1, with TRBD1 matching over 8 bases. CDR3 size: 13 residues. CDR1 is MNHEY and CDR2 is SVGAGI in the germline V gene. The V gene end was trimmed by 2 bases and the J gene end by 6 bases; junction bases not matched to a gene: 2. The CDR3 protein is CASSYLQGAEAFF. The CDR3 DNA is TGTGCCAGCAGTTACCTACAGGGGGCTGAAGCTTTCTTT.

The rearrangement links TRBV4-3 to TRBJ2-2; maybe TRBD2 (5 bases). The CDR3 is 15 amino acids. Germline CDR1 LGHNA, CDR2 YSLEER. V lost 0 bases and J 8 bases, leaving 13 bases between the germline ends. The CDR3: CASSQDRGLVGELFF. The CDR3 DNA reads TGCGCCAGCAGCCAAGATCGCGGACTCGTAGGGGAGCTGTTTTTT.

The rearrangement joins TRBV2 to TRBJ1-5; possibly TRBD1 for D (6 bases). V was cut by 7 bases and J by 5 bases, with 18 bases left in between. This CDR3 is built from 15 residues. Germline CDR1 reads SNHLY; CDR2 reads FYNNEI. The CDR3 DNA sequence: TGTGCCAGCAATAGGGTCCAGAACAGGGATCAGCCCCAGCATTTT. This codes for CASNRVQNRDQPQHF.

The chain recombines TRBV6-5 with TRBJ1-5, with 7 bases fitting TRBD1. CDR1 and CDR2 (germline): MNHEY, SVGAGI. V lost 8 bases to trimming and J lost 1 base; unmatched junction nucleotides: 2. The CDR3 is 13 amino acids. The CDR3 spells CASGGQSNQPQHF. CDR3 coding DNA: TGTGCCAGCGGGGGACAGAGCAATCAGCCCCAGCATTTT.

CDR3 residues: CASTRTGTNYGYTF. CDR3 nucleotides: TGTGCCAGCACTCGGACAGGAACTAACTATGGCTACACCTTC. The V call is TRBV6-5, the J call TRBJ1-2; 7 nucleotides match TRBD1. Trimming cost V 7 bases and J 0 bases; bases outside gene matches: 5. The CDR3 loop spans 14 amino acids. Germline lookup yields CDR1 MNHEY and CDR2 SVGAGI.

The chain links TRBV5-1 to TRBJ2-7; 9 bases agree with TRBD2. The CDR3 runs 13 residues. Unmatched junction bases numbered 3, after V lost 7 bases and J lost 1 base. Germline-derived CDR1 and CDR2 are SGHRS and YFSETQ. The CDR3, as DNA: TGCGCCAGCTCGGGACTAGCTTCCTACGAGCAGTACTTC. Protein product: CASSGLASYEQYF. The full variable domain, with the rest looked up from reference TRBV5-1 and TRBJ2-7, is KAGVTQTPRYLIKTRGQQVTLSCSPISGHRSVSWYQQTPGQGLQFLFEYFSETQRNKGNFPGRFSGRQFSNSRSEMNVSTLELGDSALYLCASSGLASYEQYFGPGTRLTVT.

The chain uses TRBV30 and TRBJ2-7; D is undetermined. The CDR3 is 13 amino acids. The germline V gene encodes CDR1 GTSNPN and CDR2 SVGIG (reference sequence). V was clipped by 1 base and J by 9 bases, with 16 bases between them. CDR3 in amino acids: CAWSAIALNRQYF. CDR3 DNA: TGTGCCTGGAGTGCGATAGCCCTAAATCGGCAGTACTTC.

Only a few counts were recorded for this clone. The genes are TRBV2 and TRBJ2-7, with D unclear. V was cut by 3 bases and J by 4 bases, with 7 bases left in between. The CDR3 sequence is 12 residues long. Germline V gene lookup returns CDR1 SNHLY and CDR2 FYNNEI. DNA for the CDR3: TGTGCCAGCAGTGATCACCTATACGAGCAGTACTTC. It translates to CASSDHLYEQYF.

This chain joins TRBV7-3 and TRBJ2-1, with 8 bases aligning to TRBD1. Losses at the gene ends were 5 bases for V and 3 bases for J; bases not matched to a gene: 6. Germline-derived CDR1 and CDR2 are SGHTA and FQGTGA. CDR3 length: 15 residues. The CDR3 nucleotides are TGTGCCAGCAGCCCAAGACAGGGGCTCTACAATGAGCAGTTCTTC. Its translation: CASSPRQGLYNEQFF.

The rearrangement uses TRBV19 and TRBJ2-1, with D tentatively TRBD1 (6 bases). V was shortened by 6 bases and J by 0 bases, with 15 bases between the two germline ends. This CDR3 is 16 amino acids long. Germline V lookup: CDR1 LNHDA, CDR2 SQIVND (reference sequence). CDR3 residues: CASRDRQTSSYNEQFF. The DNA of the CDR3 is TGTGCCAGTAGGGACAGACAAACGAGCTCCTACAATGAGCAGTTCTTC.

The chain has TRBV2 and TRBJ1-5; perhaps TRBD1 as D (6 bases). With 2 bases removed from V and 6 bases from J, the gap between germline ends came to 11 bases. Germline lookup yields CDR1 SNHLY and CDR2 FYNNEI. The CDR3 runs to 14 residues. CDR3 protein: CASSERTGIQPQHF. DNA for the CDR3: TGTGCCAGCAGTGAAAGAACAGGGATTCAGCCCCAGCATTTT.

The chain uses TRBV5-1 and TRBJ2-2; TRBD2 agrees at 13 bases. CDR1 and CDR2 (germline): SGHRS, YFSETQ. V shed 0 bases, J shed 6 bases, and the junction held 5 bases outside the gene matches. The CDR3 length is 17 residues. The CDR3 region is CASSLDTSGGDAGELFF. Written as DNA, the CDR3 is TGCGCCAGCAGCTTGGATACTAGCGGGGGGGACGCCGGGGAGCTGTTTTTT.

V usage is TRBV11-2 and J usage is TRBJ2-1; the match to TRBD2 covers 12 bases. The germline CDR1 and CDR2 sequences are SGHAT and FQNNGV. J gave up 4 bases and V 5 bases, and 3 bases lay outside the gene matches. This CDR3 region has 15 residues. The CDR3 nucleotides read TGTGCCAGCAGCGCTACTAGCGGGGGGTACAATGAGCAGTTCTTC. Residues: CASSATSGGYNEQFF.

The gene calls are TRBV5-1 and TRBJ1-1; TRBD1 matches at 8 bases. Unmatched junction bases numbered 8, after V lost 4 bases and J lost 0 bases. The CDR3 length is 16 residues. Germline V gene sequence: CDR1 SGHRS, CDR2 YFSETQ. The CDR3, as DNA: TGCGCCAGCAGCCCAGGACAGGGCGAGTTGAACACTGAAGCTTTCTTT. It is translated as CASSPGQGELNTEAFF.

The chain combines TRBV21-1 with TRBJ2-1; TRBD1 reflects the table's D call only, with no check against the DNA. TRBV21-1 is shown as a pseudogene. This CDR3 has 17 amino acids. This CDR3 reads CASSKERDRGTYNEQFF. CDR3 DNA: TGTGCCAGCAGCAAAGAACGGGACAGGGGGACCTACAATGAGCAGTTCTTC.

This clone was detected once. The rearrangement links TRBV20-1 to TRBJ2-1; maybe TRBD1 (6 bases). Germline lookup yields CDR1 DFQATT and CDR2 SNEGSKA (reference sequence). Deletions cut 3 bases from V and 9 bases from J, with 12 bases between. This CDR3 is built from 12 residues. The CDR3: CSASNRAIEQFF. The CDR3 region has the DNA TGCAGTGCTAGTAACAGGGCGATTGAGCAGTTCTTC.

The V and J genes are TRBV19 and TRBJ2-3; TRBD2 might be the D (6 bases). The CDR3 has 15 amino acids. Trimming removed 7 bases at V and 0 bases at J, with 14 bases between. Germline CDR1 is LNHDA and CDR2 is SQIVND (reference sequence). CDR3: CASTGGRSSTDTQYF. CDR3 sequence (DNA): TGTGCCAGTACCGGGGGACGTTCTAGCACAGATACGCAGTATTTT.

The chain joins TRBV18 to TRBJ2-7, with TRBD2 matching over 13 bases. CDR1 and CDR2 (germline): KGHSH, LQKENI. The V segment lost 3 bases and the J segment 4 bases; nucleotides outside the gene matches: 9. The CDR3 is 17 residues long. This chain's CDR3 is CASSPIVGTSGIYEQYF. CDR3 nucleotides: TGTGCCAGCTCACCCATAGTCGGGACTAGCGGGATATACGAGCAGTACTTC.

This chain connects TRBV18 to TRBJ2-7, with 7 bases identical to TRBD1. Germline CDR1 KGHSH, CDR2 LQKENI. The trim removed 2 bases at V and 4 bases at J, leaving 8 bases unmatched. The CDR3 loop spans 15 amino acids. CDR3 bases: TGTGCCAGCTCACCAACGGGGACACAGGGGTACGAGCAGTACTTC. This gives the protein CASSPTGTQGYEQYF.

The chain is built from TRBV5-4 and TRBJ1-3; 8 bases match TRBD1. J gave up 4 bases and V 0 bases, and 3 bases lay outside the gene matches. CDR3 size: 15 residues. CDR1 SGHNT and CDR2 YYREEE come from the germline V gene (reference sequence). The CDR3 reads CASSLDQGAGNTIYF. The CDR3 nucleotides are TGTGCCAGCAGCTTGGATCAGGGGGCGGGAAACACCATATATTTT. The full variable domain, completed using reference TRBV5-4 and TRBJ1-3, is ETGVTQSPTHLIKTRGQQVTLRCSSQSGHNTVSWYQQALGQGPQFIFQYYREEENGRGNFPPRFSGLQFPNYSSELNVNALELDDSALYLCASSLDQGAGNTIYFGEGSWLTVV.

The chain couples TRBV11-3 to TRBJ1-1; no firm D call. The V and J ends lost 5 bases and 2 bases respectively, with 9 bases between them. CDR3 length equals 13 residues. Germline-derived CDR1 and CDR2 are SGHNT and YENEEA. The CDR3 DNA follows: TGTGCCAGCAGCAAGTACAGTAACACTGAAGCTTTCTTT. Translating it yields CASSKYSNTEAFF.

The gene calls are TRBV10-2 and TRBJ1-1; 7 bases are a match to TRBD1. V shed 6 bases, J shed 2 bases, and the junction held 3 bases outside the gene matches. The germline V gene has CDR1 WSHSY and CDR2 SAAADI. The CDR3 length is 13 residues. The CDR3 DNA is TGCGCCAGCAGCCGACAGGGTAACACTGAAGCTTTCTTT. It codes for CASSRQGNTEAFF.

The chain uses TRBV7-8 and TRBJ2-1; a weak D match, TRBD2 (5 bases). Trimming pared 1 base from V and 4 bases from J, leaving 20 bases between. In germline, CDR1 is SGHVS, CDR2 FQNEAQ. The CDR3 has 18 residues. The CDR3 is CASSLVGGGGGGYNEQFF. The CDR3 region has the DNA TGTGCCAGCAGCTTAGTAGGAGGTGGCGGTGGTGGGTACAATGAGCAGTTCTTC.

As DNA, the CDR3 is TGTGCCATCAGCCTACAGGGGCCAGATACGCAGTATTTT. Amino acid sequence: CAISLQGPDTQYF. This rearrangement joins TRBV10-3 to TRBJ2-3, with TRBD1 matching over 7 bases. The germline gives CDR1 ENHRY, CDR2 SYGVKD. Trimming cost V 6 bases and J 4 bases; bases outside gene matches: 4. The CDR3 length is 13 residues.

This clone was counted at least ten times. The V gene is TRBV14, the J gene TRBJ1-5; weak D call: TRBD1 (5 bases). This CDR3 spans 13 amino acids. The V end lost 4 bases, the J end lost 5 bases, and 9 bases lay between the germline ends. Germline CDR1 reads SGHDN; CDR2 reads FVKESK. The CDR3 DNA reads as TGTGCCAGCAGCCTCCGCAGGGATCAGCCCCAGCATTTT. Amino acids: CASSLRRDQPQHF.

The chain uses TRBV11-3 and TRBJ1-4; the D gene is possibly TRBD1 (6 bases). Deletions cut 5 bases from V and 1 base from J, with 14 bases between. The CDR3 runs to 16 residues. Germline lookup yields CDR1 SGHNT and CDR2 YENEEA. DNA of the CDR3: TGTGCCAGCAGCCACAGGGTAGAAGTAACTAATGAAAAACTGTTTTTT. Residues: CASSHRVEVTNEKLFF.